This is a list of T cell receptor beta chains from one sample in a study of OX40 agonist ivuxolimab in advanced cancers. Profiling relied on immunoSEQ multiplex PCR, and the TCRdb table lists in-frame clones only, not all of them. The sample carries fewer than 80,000 clones, approximately 85% recorded once. The input for sequencing was CD4+ or CD8+ T cells sorted from blood, taken in a trial of the OX40 agonist ivuxolimab. The receptors here all came from an adult with an advanced solid tumor such as melanoma, head and neck, liver or kidney cancer. Both conserved end residues are part of each CDR3. A D gene is named only where the DNA matches it firmly. The size entry is marked missing in some rows and otherwise reads once, few, many or a size class.

TRBJ1-3,TRBV7-2,.,.,TGTGCCAGCAGCTTAAGTCCCGACTCTGGAAACACCATATATTTT,CASSLSPDSGNTIYF
TRBJ2-1,TRBV15,.,TRBD2,TGTGCCACCAGCAGAGAGGCGAGCGGGGGGGCCTATGAGCAGTTCTTC,CATSREASGGAYEQFF
TRBJ2-1,TRBV15,once,.,TGTGCCACCAGCAGAGCGGTCCCAGAGCAGTTCTTC,CATSRAVPEQFF
TRBJ2-1,TRBV19,.,TRBD1,TGTGCCAGTACTCCCGGGACAGGTTTAGTGCATGAGCAGTTCTTC,CASTPGTGLVHEQFF
TRBJ2-3,TRBV11-2,.,TRBD2,TGTGCCAGCAGCTTAGAACGCGGGGGGCCGTCGTATTTT,CASSLERGGPSYF
TRBJ1-4,TRBV5-6,once,.,TGTGCCAGCAGCTTGGCCAGGGGTAATGAAAAACTGTTTTTT,CASSLARGNEKLFF
TRBJ1-1,TRBV7-9,.,.,TGTGCCTCAAGGGCAGGGTCCAACACTGAAGCTTTCTTT,CASRAGSNTEAFF
TRBJ1-4,TRBV6-5,.,.,TGTGCCAGCAGTTGCGCGGCAGAAGATGAAAAACTGTTTTTT,CASSCAAEDEKLFF
TRBJ2-2,TRBV23-1,.,.,TGCGCCAGCAGTCTATCGAACATCAACACCGGGGAGCTGTTTTTT,CASSLSNINTGELFF
TRBJ2-7,TRBV9,.,TRBD2,TGTGCCAGCAGCCCCCTAGCGGGAGAACGCTACGAGCAGTACTTC,CASSPLAGERYEQYF
TRBJ1-5,TRBV6-5,.,TRBD1,TGTGCCAGCAGCCGGGACAGGGGGCAAGGACAGCCCCAGCATTTT,CASSRDRGQGQPQHF
TRBJ2-5,TRBV15,.,TRBD1,TGTGCCACCAGGGATCCGGGACAGGGGGACGAGACCCAGTACTTC,CATRDPGQGDETQYF
TRBJ1-2,TRBV7-2,.,.,TGTGCCAGCAGCTTAACTAACTATGGCTACACCTTC,CASSLTNYGYTF
TRBJ2-7,TRBV1,few,.,TGCACCAGCAGCCAAGAGGAGGGACAGGGGGCGCCGTACTTC,CTSSQEEGQGAPYF
TRBJ1-5,TRBV18,.,.,TGTGCCAGCTCACCACCGGGGGGCAATCAGCCCCAGCATTTT,CASSPPGGNQPQHF
TRBJ2-5,TRBV5-1,.,.,TGCGCCAGCAGCTTGGCCGGGCCAGGGCCCCTCCGGGGGACCCAGTACTTC,CASSLAGPGPLRGTQYF
TRBJ1-4,TRBV6-6,.,.,TGTGCCAGCAGGAGGGACGGAACTAATGAAAAACTGTTTTTT,CASRRDGTNEKLFF
TRBJ1-1,TRBV6-1,.,.,TGTGCCAGCAGTCCTTCCGCGGTCGGGAACACTGAAGCTTTCTTT,CASSPSAVGNTEAFF
TRBJ1-3,TRBV11-2,.,.,TGTGCCAGCAGCCCAAGGGGGTTTTCTGGAAACACCATATATTTT,CASSPRGFSGNTIYF